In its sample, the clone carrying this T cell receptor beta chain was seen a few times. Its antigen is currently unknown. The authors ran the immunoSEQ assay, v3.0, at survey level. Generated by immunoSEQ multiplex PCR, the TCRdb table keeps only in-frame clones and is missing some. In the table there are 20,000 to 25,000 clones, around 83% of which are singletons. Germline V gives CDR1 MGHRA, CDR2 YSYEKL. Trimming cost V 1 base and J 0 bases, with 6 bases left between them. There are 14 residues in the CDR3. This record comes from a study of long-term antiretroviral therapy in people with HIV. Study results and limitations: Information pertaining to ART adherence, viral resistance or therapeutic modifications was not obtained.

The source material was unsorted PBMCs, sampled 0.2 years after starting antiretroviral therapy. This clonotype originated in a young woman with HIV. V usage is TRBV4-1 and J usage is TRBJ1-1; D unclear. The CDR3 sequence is CASSQVQMNTEAFF. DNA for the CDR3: TGCGCCAGCAGCCAAGTACAGATGAACACTGAAGCTTTCTTT.